This T cell receptor beta chain was sequenced during a study of blood T cell repertoires in COVID-19. The wider study: Researchers got acute and convalescent COVID-19 samples from the United States, Italy and Spain. In each case, the material was cDNA or gDNA derived from T cells, B-cell-depleted T cells, or PBMCs.

V was cut by 2 bases and J by 4 bases, with 11 bases left in between. The germline V gene encodes CDR1 MNHNS and CDR2 SASEGT. CDR3 length equals 14 residues. In the study's own analysis: Estimation of nucleated cell counts was performed using reference gene primer amplification. Clones were read by immunoSEQ multiplex PCR, and TCRdb kept only the in-frame ones, dropping some. V, J and clone size were drawn from that table, and D and trimming were deduced from the DNA. The sample carries 84,000 or so clones, approximately 92% recorded once. This clone was picked up one time. The chain uses TRBV6-1 and TRBJ1-1; TRBD1 is a possible D gene (5 bases). This clonotype originated in a woman in her sixties with active COVID-19. Sequencing input: peripheral blood. The CDR3 reads CASSEPQGFTEAFF. The CDR3 DNA sequence: TGTGCCAGCAGTGAACCTCAGGGTTTCACTGAAGCTTTCTTT.